Reported below is one TCR beta chain. This clonotype was observed a few times. Its antigen remains unidentified. The record has no base qualities; no much larger clone is one base away. Libraries of naive CD8 T cells were generated from around 20,000 to 990,000 sorted cells, with 10%, 30% or 50% of the purified RNA used. Naive CD8 T cells were FACS-sorted as CD8+CD4-CCR7+CD45RA+ on a BD FACSAria II into RLT Plus buffer. Detection sensitivity was tested by spiking Jurkat RNA equal to about 10 TCR copies' worth into samples containing 20,000-1,000,000 naive CD8 T cells. CD8 T cells were enriched using RosetteSep CD8+ T Cell Enrichment Cocktail and Ficoll-Paque, and the enriched cells then underwent ACK red cell lysis. This specimen comes from a study of molecular identifiers for immune sequencing clone quantification (dated by TCRdb to 2016 to 2019). Looking at the study overall: For a replicate experiment, RNA from roughly 20,000 or 100,000 naive CD8 T cells was divided into five aliquots, of which four were sequenced. This methods study benchmarked molecular-identifier clustering-based TCR repertoire sequencing (MIDCIRS) and TCR RNA copy counting, using CD8 T cells to do so. Broader findings and caveats from the paper: Spiked-in Jurkat TCR RNA equal to a single cell's worth was reported to be detectable even within one million naive CD8 T cells. Highly expanded clone sizes could be underestimated if identical TCR molecules share a barcode. Clones above 20 RNA copies held over 99% of molecules in CMV-specific effector cells but under 1% in naive cells. Spiked-in Jurkat TCR RNA (around eleven copies' worth), which is not part of the donor repertoire, was contained in the naive libraries. Without barcode sub-clustering, chimeric consensus sequences inflated TCR diversity; chimeras reached as high as 47%. Modeling gave about 3 recovered TCR RNA copies per cell versus 9.5 to 10 by digital PCR, implying approximately 30% capture efficiency.

To prepare the library, PCR was applied. TCRdb names NextSeq 500 as the instrument used. Bulk TCR libraries were prepared as previously described, using TCR primers listed in Table S5. Purification of total RNA was performed with the Qiagen AllPrep DNA/RNA kit. Reads from multiple sequencing runs of the same library were pooled before analysis. In the authors' own workflow: Only reads with exact TCR constant sequence were kept, trimmed to 150 nt, and grouped by their 12-nt molecular barcodes. Within each barcode group, reads were sub-clustered at a 15% Levenshtein threshold, and quality-weighted consensus sequences were built per RNA molecule. Non-functional sequences were filtered out, along with any lower-count sequence sitting one edit away from another sequence. Based on fitting two negative binomial distributions, any barcode sub-cluster with under 20% of the maximum read count was discarded. TCRdb reran the public reads through fastp at Q25 and MiXCR, keeping productive beta chains. Each CDR3 protein gets just one entry, which takes the most common genes and DNA from the rows behind it. The V and J calls here are based on TCRdb, not the publication. The sample table records over 550,000 distinct CDR3 sequences; over 25% of these occur just once. About 0.8% of the sample belongs to the ten largest clones.

Taken from the germline V gene, the CDR1 and CDR2 loops are MNHEY and SVGAGI. Here V drops 6 bases and J drops 1 base, and the junction holds 5 bases not matched to any gene. Taken from cysteine to phenylalanine, the CDR3 has 14 residues. The entry retains the CDR3 DNA only, 42 bases that are in frame from base 1. Sequencing input: naive CD8+ T cells from blood, with Jurkat cell RNA spiked in. Taken with the paper, the label for cell subset or site translates to: FACS-sorted CD8+CD4-CCR7+CD45RA+ naive T cells. The chain uses TRBV6-5 and TRBJ2-5, with 7 bases in between that match TRBD1. This TCR derives from a human donor in good health. Some libraries in this study had Jurkat cell RNA spiked in. The nucleotides are TGTGCCAGCAGACAAGGGGGCCTCCAAGAGACCCAGTACTTC. The resulting protein is CASRQGGLQETQYF.